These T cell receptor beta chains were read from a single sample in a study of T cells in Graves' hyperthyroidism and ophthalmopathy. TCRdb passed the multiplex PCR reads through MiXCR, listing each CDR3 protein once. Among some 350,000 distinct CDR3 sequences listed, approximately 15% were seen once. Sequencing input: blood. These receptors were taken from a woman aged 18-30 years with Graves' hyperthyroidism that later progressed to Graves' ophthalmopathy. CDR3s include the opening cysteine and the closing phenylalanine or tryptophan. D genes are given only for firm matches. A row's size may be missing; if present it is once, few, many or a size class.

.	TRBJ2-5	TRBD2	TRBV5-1	CASGTSGSQGETQYF	TGCGCCAGCGGGACTAGCGGGAGTCAGGGGGAGACCCAGTACTTC
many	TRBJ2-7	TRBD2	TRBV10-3	CAISRTSGTPGEQYF	TGTGCCATCAGTCGGACTAGCGGGACCCCTGGCGAGCAGTACTTC
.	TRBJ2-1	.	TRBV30	CAWSGGPVINEQFF	TGTGCCTGGAGCGGGGGGCCAGTTATCAATGAGCAGTTCTTC
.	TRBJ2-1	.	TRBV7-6	CASGRSYNEQFF	TGTGCCAGCGGCCGAAGTTACAATGAGCAGTTCTTC
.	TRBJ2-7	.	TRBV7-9	CASSFVGIEQYF	TGTGCCAGCAGCTTTGTAGGGATTGAGCAGTACTTC
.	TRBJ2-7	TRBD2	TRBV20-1	CSAREASGIYEQYF	TGCAGTGCTAGAGAGGCTAGCGGGATCTACGAGCAGTACTTC
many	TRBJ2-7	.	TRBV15	CATSRAGLGDEQYF	TGTGCCACCAGCAGAGCCGGGCTTGGTGACGAGCAGTACTTC
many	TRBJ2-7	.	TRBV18	CASSAPSPTYEQYF	TGTGCCAGCTCAGCTCCGAGCCCTACCTACGAGCAGTACTTC
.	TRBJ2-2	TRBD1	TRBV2	CASRLTGGGTGELFF	TGTGCCAGCAGACTGACAGGGGGTGGCACCGGGGAGCTGTTTTTT
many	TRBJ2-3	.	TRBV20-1	CSAGPADTQYF	TGCAGTGCTGGCCCAGCGGATACGCAGTATTTT
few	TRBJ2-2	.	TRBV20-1	CSASRGKNTGELFF	TGCAGTGCTAGTAGGGGGAAGAACACCGGGGAGCTGTTTTTT
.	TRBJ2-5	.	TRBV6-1	CASSSQLFGHLPQETQYF	TGTGCCAGCAGTTCCCAATTATTCGGGCACCTCCCTCAAGAGACCCAGTACTTC
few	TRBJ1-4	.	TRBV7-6	CASSSREGKLFF	TGTGCCAGCAGCTCCAGGGAGGGAAAACTGTTTTTT
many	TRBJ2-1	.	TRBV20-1	CSAQGLIYFNEQFF	TGCAGTGCTCAAGGACTAATCTATTTCAATGAGCAGTTCTTC
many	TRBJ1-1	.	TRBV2	CASSGSLNTEAFF	TGTGCCAGCTCCGGCAGCCTGAACACTGAAGCTTTCTTT
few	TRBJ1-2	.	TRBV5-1	CASSLSTGYYGYTF	TGCGCCAGCAGCTTATCCACAGGATACTATGGCTACACCTTC
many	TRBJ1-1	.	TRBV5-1	CASSPGTDYIMNTEAFF	TGCGCCAGCAGCCCAGGGACTGATTATATTATGAACACTGAAGCTTTCTTT
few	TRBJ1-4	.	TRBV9	CASSAKGLGSAPNEKLFF	TGTGCCAGCAGCGCAAAAGGCCTGGGGTCGGCCCCCAATGAAAAACTGTTTTTT
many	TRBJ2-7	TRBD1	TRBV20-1	CSARADRGAYEQYF	TGCAGTGCTAGAGCGGACAGGGGGGCCTACGAGCAGTACTTC
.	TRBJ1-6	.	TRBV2	CASSPDSSSYNSPLHF	TGTGCCAGCAGCCCGGACAGCAGCTCCTATAATTCACCCCTCCACTTT
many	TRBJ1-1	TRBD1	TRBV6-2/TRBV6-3	CASSYNLRQGDPFGNTEAFF	TGTGCCAGCAGTTACAATCTTCGACAGGGGGACCCGTTCGGGAACACTGAAGCTTTCTTT
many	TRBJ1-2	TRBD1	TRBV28	CASSFGATGGYGYTF	TGTGCCAGCAGTTTCGGTGCGACAGGGGGCTATGGCTACACCTTC
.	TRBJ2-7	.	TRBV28	CASSSDNPRYEQYF	TGTGCCAGCAGTTCAGACAATCCCCGCTACGAGCAGTACTTC
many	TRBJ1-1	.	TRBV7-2	CASSSVQGVTEAFF	TGTGCCAGCAGCTCGGTACAGGGCGTCACTGAAGCTTTCTTT
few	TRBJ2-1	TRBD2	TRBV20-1	CSASPVVRTSGANYNEQFF	TGCAGTGCTAGCCCCGTGGTACGGACTAGCGGGGCTAATTACAATGAGCAGTTCTTC
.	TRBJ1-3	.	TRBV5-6	CASSTGHVLISGNTIYF	TGTGCCAGCAGCACCGGACATGTTTTGATCTCTGGAAACACCATATATTTT
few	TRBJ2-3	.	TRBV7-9	CASSHPNTDTQYF	TGTGCCAGCAGCCACCCTAACACAGATACGCAGTATTTT
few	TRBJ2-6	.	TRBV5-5	CASSLSWANVLTF	TGTGCCAGCAGCCTAAGCTGGGCCAACGTCCTGACTTTC
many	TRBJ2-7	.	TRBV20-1	CSARDRDLYYEQYF	TGCAGTGCTAGAGACCGGGACCTCTACTACGAGCAGTACTTC
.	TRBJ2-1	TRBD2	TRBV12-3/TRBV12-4	CASRVTSGYNEQFF	TGTGCCAGCAGGGTGACTAGCGGTTACAATGAGCAGTTCTTC
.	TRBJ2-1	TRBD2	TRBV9	CASSVGLAGAYNEQFF	TGTGCCAGCAGCGTGGGACTAGCGGGAGCCTACAATGAGCAGTTCTTC
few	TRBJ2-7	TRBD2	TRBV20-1	CSARDSSGSGYEQYF	TGCAGTGCTAGAGATTCTAGCGGGAGTGGTTACGAGCAGTACTTC
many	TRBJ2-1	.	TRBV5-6	CASSDPGGNSVDNEQFF	TGTGCCAGCAGCGATCCTGGAGGGAACTCTGTAGACAATGAGCAGTTCTTC
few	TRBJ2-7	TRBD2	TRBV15	CATSSEASGSYGEQYF	TGTGCCACCAGCAGTGAAGCTAGCGGGAGCTATGGCGAGCAGTACTTC
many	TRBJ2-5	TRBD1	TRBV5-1	CASATGGQETQYF	TGCGCCAGCGCGACAGGGGGACAAGAGACCCAGTACTTC
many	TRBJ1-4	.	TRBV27	CASGSYFEKLFF	TGTGCCAGCGGCTCGTATTTTGAAAAACTGTTTTTT
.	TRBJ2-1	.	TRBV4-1	CASSQDPARTRANEQFF	TGCGCCAGCAGCCAAGATCCGGCCCGGACCAGGGCCAATGAGCAGTTCTTC
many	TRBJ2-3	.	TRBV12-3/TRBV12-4	CASSLVEDTQYF	TGTGCCAGCAGTTTAGTAGAGGATACGCAGTATTTT
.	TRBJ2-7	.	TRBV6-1	CASSVVGSYEQYF	TGTGCCAGCAGTGTGGTAGGGTCCTACGAGCAGTACTTC
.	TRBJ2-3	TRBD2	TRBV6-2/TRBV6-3	CASSYLTSGRLTDTQYF	TGTGCCAGCAGTTACCTTACTAGCGGGAGGCTCACAGATACGCAGTATTTT
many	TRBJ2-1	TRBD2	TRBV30	CAWSALSSGSYNEQFF	TGTGCCTGGAGTGCCCTATCTAGCGGGAGCTACAATGAGCAGTTCTTC
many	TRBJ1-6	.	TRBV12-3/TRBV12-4	CASNPAGVFCSPLHF	TGTGCCAGCAATCCGGCAGGGGTTTTTTGTTCACCCCTCCACTTT
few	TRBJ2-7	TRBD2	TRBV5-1	CASSASGTTYEQYF	TGCGCCAGCAGCGCTAGCGGGACCACCTACGAGCAGTACTTC
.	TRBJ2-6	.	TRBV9	CASSVGGNPSGANVLTF	TGTGCCAGCAGCGTAGGTGGGAACCCCTCTGGGGCCAACGTCCTGACTTTC
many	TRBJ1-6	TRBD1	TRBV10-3	CAIRADRGASPLHF	TGTGCCATCAGGGCAGACAGGGGAGCTTCACCCCTCCACTTT
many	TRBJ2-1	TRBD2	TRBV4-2	CASSQDELAGGNEQFF	TGTGCCAGCAGCCAAGACGAACTAGCGGGAGGCAATGAGCAGTTCTTC
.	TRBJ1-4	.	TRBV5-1	CASSSTQGNEKLFF	TGCGCCAGCAGCTCTACCCAGGGCAATGAAAAACTGTTTTTT
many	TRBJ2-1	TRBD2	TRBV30	CAWSVGLAGGEQFF	TGTGCCTGGAGCGTGGGACTAGCGGGAGGTGAGCAGTTCTTC
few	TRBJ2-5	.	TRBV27	CASSFQVGETQYF	TGTGCCAGCAGTTTTCAGGTCGGAGAGACCCAGTACTTC
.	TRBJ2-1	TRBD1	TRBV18	CASSPRQGGEDEQFF	TGTGCCAGCTCACCACGTCAAGGGGGCGAGGATGAGCAGTTCTTC
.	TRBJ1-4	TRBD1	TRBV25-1	CASSEGQGPNEKLFF	TGTGCCAGCAGTGAAGGACAGGGGCCGAATGAAAAACTGTTTTTT
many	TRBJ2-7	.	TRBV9	CASSPTPSSYEQYF	TGTGCCAGCAGTCCTACACCGAGCTCCTACGAGCAGTACTTC
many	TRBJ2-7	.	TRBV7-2	CASSLVKGREQYF	TGTGCCAGCAGCTTAGTGAAGGGGCGGGAGCAGTACTTC
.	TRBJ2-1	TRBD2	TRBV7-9	CASSLTPGGAYNEQFF	TGTGCCAGCAGCTTAACACCGGGAGGGGCCTACAATGAGCAGTTCTTC
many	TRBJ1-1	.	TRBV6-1	CASGRNTEAFF	TGTGCCAGCGGGCGGAACACTGAAGCTTTCTTT
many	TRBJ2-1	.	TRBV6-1	CASSVGQLNEQFF	TGTGCCAGCAGTGTGGGACAACTCAATGAGCAGTTCTTC
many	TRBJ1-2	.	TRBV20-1	CSARGMYRTGPNYGYTF	TGCAGTGCTAGAGGAATGTACAGGACGGGACCTAACTATGGCTACACCTTC
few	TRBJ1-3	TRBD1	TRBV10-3	CAISESRTGGVGNTIYF	TGTGCCATCAGTGAATCACGAACAGGGGGTGTAGGAAACACCATATATTTT
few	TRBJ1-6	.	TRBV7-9	CASSSRTARVDSPLHF	TGTGCCAGCAGCTCAAGAACAGCCAGGGTGGATTCACCCCTCCACTTT
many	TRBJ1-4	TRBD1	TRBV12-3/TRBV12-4	CASSPSGGSNEKLFF	TGTGCCAGCAGCCCCTCAGGGGGCAGTAATGAAAAACTGTTTTTT